This is a list of T cell receptor beta chains from one sample in a study of T cell changes during pregnancy in multiple sclerosis. Produced via immunoSEQ multiplex PCR; TCRdb's table is partial and in-frame only. The sample carries under 60,000 clones, about 89% recorded once. The starting material was CD8+ T cells from peripheral blood mononuclear cells, obtained after pregnancy. These receptors originate from a female donor with multiple sclerosis, enrolled in a pregnancy study. Each CDR3 is given with its conserved first and last residue. A D gene is named only where the DNA matches it firmly. Clone size is not always given. Where it is, it says once, few, many or a class for expanded clones.

DNA: TGTGCCAGCAGTGAATTACCAGAAACCTACAATGAGCAGTTCTTC; CDR3: CASSELPETYNEQFF; V: TRBV2; J: TRBJ2-1; size: NA; D: NA
DNA: TGTGCCATTGAAACGGAGAGGAATGGCTACACCTTC; CDR3: CAIETERNGYTF; V: TRBV2; J: TRBJ1-2; size: NA; D: NA
DNA: TGTGCCAGCAGTACAGGTACCATGAACACTGAAGCTTTCTTT; CDR3: CASSTGTMNTEAFF; V: TRBV5-6; J: TRBJ1-1; size: NA; D: NA
DNA: TGTGCCAGCAGTGATTCTGGGGGGTCTTCCAACTCTGGGGCCAACGTCCTGACTTTC; CDR3: CASSDSGGSSNSGANVLTF; V: TRBV2; J: TRBJ2-6; size: NA; D: NA
DNA: TGCAGCGTTGTGGGGGGGTCAAACTACGAGCAGTACTTC; CDR3: CSVVGGSNYEQYF; V: TRBV29-1; J: TRBJ2-7; size: once; D: TRBD2
DNA: TGCGCCAGCAGCCGCGGAGGGGCCGGGCTCCCCTACGAGCAGTACTTC; CDR3: CASSRGGAGLPYEQYF; V: TRBV4-1; J: TRBJ2-7; size: NA; D: NA
DNA: TGTGCCAGCAGCCATACTAGCGGGGAGGCGGAGACCCAGTACTTC; CDR3: CASSHTSGEAETQYF; V: TRBV4-2; J: TRBJ2-5; size: NA; D: TRBD2
DNA: TGTGCCAGCAGTGAAGATCCGGAGACCTCTGGAAACACCATATATTTT; CDR3: CASSEDPETSGNTIYF; V: TRBV6-1; J: TRBJ1-3; size: NA; D: NA
DNA: TGTGCCAGTAGTCCTAACAGGGGGGCTAATGAAAAACTGTTTTTT; CDR3: CASSPNRGANEKLFF; V: TRBV19; J: TRBJ1-4; size: NA; D: TRBD1
DNA: TGTGCCAGCTCACGCACGCAGGGGTTTCTTGGAAACACCATATATTTT; CDR3: CASSRTQGFLGNTIYF; V: TRBV18; J: TRBJ1-3; size: NA; D: NA
DNA: TGTGCCAGTAGTACCTCAGGGGAGTATTCACCCCTCCACTTT; CDR3: CASSTSGEYSPLHF; V: TRBV19; J: TRBJ1-6; size: NA; D: NA
DNA: TGTGCCTGGAAGGGGATGGTTGCGCGAACCGGGGAGCTGTTTTTT; CDR3: CAWKGMVARTGELFF; V: TRBV30; J: TRBJ2-2; size: NA; D: NA
DNA: TGTGCCAGCAGCCTGCCCCGGGGGAAGATGAACACTGAAGCTTTCTTT; CDR3: CASSLPRGKMNTEAFF; V: TRBV28; J: TRBJ1-1; size: NA; D: NA
DNA: TGTGCCAGCAGCTTTCAGGGTGGTTCACCCCTCCACTTT; CDR3: CASSFQGGSPLHF; V: TRBV7-6; J: TRBJ1-6; size: NA; D: NA
DNA: TGTGCCAGCAGTGGTAGAGGAGACTCTGGAAACACCATATATTTT; CDR3: CASSGRGDSGNTIYF; V: TRBV9; J: TRBJ1-3; size: NA; D: NA
DNA: TGTGCCAGCAGCTCCGCCGGGACAGGGGGCGGCGTAAGCTATGGCTACACCTTC; CDR3: CASSSAGTGGGVSYGYTF; V: TRBV13; J: TRBJ1-2; size: NA; D: TRBD1
DNA: TGTGCCAGCAGCGTAGACAGGGCCCCCTACGAGCAGTACTTC; CDR3: CASSVDRAPYEQYF; V: TRBV9; J: TRBJ2-7; size: NA; D: NA
DNA: TGTGCCAGCAGCCATCCGACAGGACAAGAGACCCAGTACTTC; CDR3: CASSHPTGQETQYF; V: TRBV5-6; J: TRBJ2-5; size: NA; D: NA
DNA: TGCAGTGCCCCCTTTGTCTACGAGCAGTACTTC; CDR3: CSAPFVYEQYF; V: TRBV20-1; J: TRBJ2-7; size: NA; D: NA
DNA: TGTGCCAGCAGTGAATACAGGGGGCGCACAGATACGCAGTATTTT; CDR3: CASSEYRGRTDTQYF; V: TRBV27; J: TRBJ2-3; size: once; D: TRBD1
DNA: TGTGCCAGCAGCTTAAGCTTTGAGGGTGGGGACACTGAAGCTTTCTTT; CDR3: CASSLSFEGGDTEAFF; V: TRBV11-2; J: TRBJ1-1; size: NA; D: NA
DNA: TGTGCCACCAGCAGAGGCGGGGGCCGGGAGACCCAGTACTTC; CDR3: CATSRGGGRETQYF; V: TRBV15; J: TRBJ2-5; size: NA; D: NA
DNA: TGCGCCAGCGGACAGGTAGGAGTGGAAGATACGCAGTATTTT; CDR3: CASGQVGVEDTQYF; V: TRBV5-1; J: TRBJ2-3; size: NA; D: TRBD1
DNA: TGTGCCAGCAGCAAAAGACCGACTGCTAATGAAAAACTGTTTTTT; CDR3: CASSKRPTANEKLFF; V: TRBV7-8; J: TRBJ1-4; size: NA; D: NA
DNA: TGCAGCGTCGAGGGGGGGGGCGGCGGAGAGACCCAGTACTTC; CDR3: CSVEGGGGGETQYF; V: TRBV29-1; J: TRBJ2-5; size: NA; D: NA
DNA: TGTGCCAGCAGCCCTACAGATACGCAGTATTTT; CDR3: CASSPTDTQYF; V: TRBV11-2; J: TRBJ2-3; size: NA; D: NA
DNA: TGTGCCAGCGGGGGCCGAAACTACGAGCAGTACTTC; CDR3: CASGGRNYEQYF; V: TRBV7-8; J: TRBJ2-7; size: NA; D: NA
DNA: TGTGCCAGCAGCCGAGGTACAGGGGGGTTGAACATTCAGTACTTC; CDR3: CASSRGTGGLNIQYF; V: TRBV11-2; J: TRBJ2-4; size: NA; D: TRBD1
DNA: TGTGCCACCAGCGAAGACCTTCCCGAGGGGGAGTTCTTC; CDR3: CATSEDLPEGEFF; V: TRBV15; J: TRBJ2-1; size: NA; D: NA
DNA: TGCGCCAGCAGCCTTAACGAGGACAGGTTGAACACTGAAGCTTTCTTT; CDR3: CASSLNEDRLNTEAFF; V: TRBV5-1; J: TRBJ1-1; size: NA; D: TRBD1
DNA: TGTGCCAGCAGCACTGGGGACAGGGTCATCTATGGCTACACCTTC; CDR3: CASSTGDRVIYGYTF; V: TRBV27; J: TRBJ1-2; size: NA; D: TRBD1
DNA: TGTGCCAGCAGCGGGAATCGACAGGGGGCCTACGAGCAGTACTTC; CDR3: CASSGNRQGAYEQYF; V: TRBV9; J: TRBJ2-7; size: NA; D: TRBD1
DNA: TGTGCCAGCCAACTAGATAGCAATCAGCCCCAGCATTTT; CDR3: CASQLDSNQPQHF; V: TRBV19; J: TRBJ1-5; size: NA; D: NA
DNA: TGCGCCAGCGCCAAGAACAGGGGACGCAATCAGCCCCAGCATTTT; CDR3: CASAKNRGRNQPQHF; V: TRBV5-1; J: TRBJ1-5; size: NA; D: TRBD1
DNA: TGTGCCAGCAGCTACACGGGACAGAGGAACACTGAAGCTTTCTTT; CDR3: CASSYTGQRNTEAFF; V: TRBV7-9; J: TRBJ1-1; size: once; D: TRBD1
DNA: TGTGCCAGCAGCTTTGCTGAAGCGGGCATCGATGAGCAGTTCTTC; CDR3: CASSFAEAGIDEQFF; V: TRBV5-4; J: TRBJ2-1; size: NA; D: NA
DNA: TGTGCCAGCAGTTCTGGGGGTGCGGGGAGCAATCAGCCCCAGCATTTT; CDR3: CASSSGGAGSNQPQHF; V: TRBV6-5; J: TRBJ1-5; size: NA; D: NA
DNA: TGTGCCAGCAGCGTAGAGGGGACAGGGGCCACTGAAGCTTTCTTT; CDR3: CASSVEGTGATEAFF; V: TRBV9; J: TRBJ1-1; size: NA; D: TRBD1
DNA: TGTGCCAGCAGCCTAGGACTTATAAATGAGCAGTTCTTC; CDR3: CASSLGLINEQFF; V: TRBV9; J: TRBJ2-1; size: NA; D: NA
DNA: TGTGCCAGCAGCTTGGGAATTGGGCGCGATGAGCAGTTCTTC; CDR3: CASSLGIGRDEQFF; V: TRBV5-6; J: TRBJ2-1; size: NA; D: NA
DNA: TGTGCCACCAGCATGGACGCCTCAGGGGGGCAGCCCCAGCATTTT; CDR3: CATSMDASGGQPQHF; V: TRBV15; J: TRBJ1-5; size: NA; D: TRBD1
DNA: TGTGCCACCGTAGTGACAGGGGCCTACGAGCAGTACTTC; CDR3: CATVVTGAYEQYF; V: TRBV2; J: TRBJ2-7; size: NA; D: TRBD1
DNA: TGTGCCAGCAGTTCCGGGAACTATGGCTACACCTTC; CDR3: CASSSGNYGYTF; V: TRBV27; J: TRBJ1-2; size: NA; D: NA
DNA: TGCAGCGTTGTCGGCGGGGGGGCAGATACGCAGTATTTT; CDR3: CSVVGGGADTQYF; V: TRBV29-1; J: TRBJ2-3; size: NA; D: TRBD2
DNA: TGTGCCAGCAGCACAAACAGGGATGCAACTAATGAAAAACTGTTTTTT; CDR3: CASSTNRDATNEKLFF; V: TRBV9; J: TRBJ1-4; size: NA; D: NA
DNA: TGTGCCAGCAGCCCCAGCGGCCCCGCCTCCTACGAGCAGTACTTC; CDR3: CASSPSGPASYEQYF; V: TRBV7-2; J: TRBJ2-7; size: NA; D: NA
DNA: TGCAGCGTTGAATCAGGAACTAACTATGGCTACACCTTC; CDR3: CSVESGTNYGYTF; V: TRBV29-1; J: TRBJ1-2; size: NA; D: NA
DNA: TGTGCCAGCAGCTTGGACATTTCGCGGCAGCCCCAGCATTTT; CDR3: CASSLDISRQPQHF; V: TRBV5-5; J: TRBJ1-5; size: NA; D: NA
DNA: TGTGCCAGCAGCTTAGTTAAAGATACGCAGTATTTT; CDR3: CASSLVKDTQYF; V: TRBV11-2; J: TRBJ2-3; size: NA; D: NA
DNA: TGCGCCAGCAGCCAAGGAGGACTGAAAAGCTTCTTT; CDR3: CASSQGGLKSFF; V: TRBV4-1; J: TRBJ1-1; size: NA; D: NA
DNA: TGCGCCAGCAGCCACCCGGGACAGAGTAATGAAAAACTGTTTTTT; CDR3: CASSHPGQSNEKLFF; V: TRBV4-1; J: TRBJ1-4; size: few; D: TRBD1
DNA: TGTGCCAGCAGTGATACGAGCTCGTATGGCTACACCTTC; CDR3: CASSDTSSYGYTF; V: TRBV2; J: TRBJ1-2; size: NA; D: NA
DNA: TGTGCCAGCACCCCACCTGGTTATACGGGAAATGAGCAGTTCTTC; CDR3: CASTPPGYTGNEQFF; V: TRBV5-4; J: TRBJ2-1; size: once; D: NA
DNA: TGTGCCAGCAGCTTCGGCCTTGAGGGCGAGCAGTACTTC; CDR3: CASSFGLEGEQYF; V: TRBV5-6; J: TRBJ2-7; size: once; D: NA
DNA: TGTGCCAGCAGTGAACCGACAGGGCTGGACACTGAAGCTTTCTTT; CDR3: CASSEPTGLDTEAFF; V: TRBV2; J: TRBJ1-1; size: NA; D: TRBD1